This TCR beta chain is from a study of CD8+ T cells in alopecia areata (dated by TCRdb to the late 2010s). About the full investigation: The treated patients, all with moderate-to-severe alopecia areata, were enrolled in an open-label pilot trial of oral tofacitinib given at 5 to 10 mg twice daily. Tofacitinib was given for 6 to 18 months, followed by 6 months of follow-up off drug to assess delayed response and recurrence. Disease severity in treated patients was measured with the SALT score, which quantifies the percentage of affected scalp surface area. The study used high-throughput TCRbeta sequencing to examine T cell clonal expansion in alopecia areata, in both the C3H/HeJ mouse model and human patients. On the human side, TCRbeta sequencing was run on scalp tissue and on sorted CD4+ and CD8+ peripheral blood T cells from healthy controls and from alopecia areata patients with either patchy or totalis/universalis disease. Patients on tofacitinib were biopsied at baseline and after 4 and 24 weeks of treatment, and several of the patients also had a later scalp biopsy. Scalp clonality was compared among normal scalp (n=4), patchy alopecia areata scalp (n=8), and alopecia totalis/universalis scalp (n=8). RNA was obtained with the PAXgene miRNA kit for fixed scalp, the miRNeasy kit for PBMCs, and the RNeasy kit for mouse skin. TCRbeta CDR3 regions were amplified by immunoSEQ multiplex PCR with 35 Vbeta forward and 13 Jbeta reverse primers.

The sample's time point, from its label and the paper: more than three weeks on oral tofacitinib. The treatment or condition label, read with the paper, signifies: oral pan-JAK inhibitor, 5-10 mg twice daily. Peripheral blood and lesional scalp punch biopsies were obtained from patients with alopecia areata. PBMCs were isolated by density centrifugation and stained for CD3, CD4 and CD8, after which CD4+ and CD8+ T cells were sorted on a FACSAria. Summary of the overall study and its limitations: Compared with normal scalp, lesional scalp had higher clonality and more expanded CD8+ clones, particularly in alopecia totalis/universalis, a pattern that suggests antigenic drive. Tofacitinib significantly lowered scalp clonality and the number of expanded CD8+ clones among the top 100 scalp clones. Unlike mouse skin, which is dominated by gammadelta T cells, normal human skin has resident alphabeta T cells that are also sequenced, and this complicates analysis of the scalp TCR repertoire. Compared with mice, TCR sequences shared between patients were less clear, possibly partly because of HLA diversity across the patient population. During tofacitinib treatment, many expanded lesional clones remained in scalp and blood, and this persistence may partly explain relapse after treatment is stopped. Because the treated cohort was small and had just a single nonresponder, larger studies are needed to establish links between baseline CD8+ expansion and response.

Deletion took 7 bases off V and 2 bases off J, with a span of 12 bases between the germline ends. The germline V gene encodes CDR1 LNHDA and CDR2 SQIVND (reference sequence). The CDR3 measures 14 amino acids from cysteine to phenylalanine. Only the CDR3 DNA is retained, 42 bases long and in frame from the first base. As regards this clone: Its antigen remains undetermined. Per-nucleotide qualities are absent, and no much larger clonotype sits a single base away.

Libraries came from the immunoSEQ multiplex PCR assay. To provide template for TCR sequencing, every sample had RNA extracted and reverse transcribed into cDNA. SuperScript III was used to make first-strand cDNA, primed with a 2:1 mix of oligo-dT and random hexamers. Amplification bias was assessed with a synthetic immune receptor repertoire, and residual bias was removed computationally. As for the original processing: Raw reads were preprocessed for error removal, and CDR3 was defined according to IMGT conventions as running from the conserved cysteine to phenylalanine. Clonality was computed as 1 minus the Shannon entropy, with the entropy normalized by log2 of the number of productive unique TCRs. CD4 or CD8 identity of scalp clones was inferred by cross-referencing scalp TCRbeta sequences with sorted blood CD4 and CD8 repertoires. TCRdb mirrors the immuneACCESS table, restricted to in-frame sequences. Some clones are absent from its copies; in checked studies, under half trace to an unresolved V gene, and the reason for the others is unknown. V and J calls and clone size are those listed in that table; D and trimming were worked out from the DNA. This sample gives about 190,000 clones in total; 64% of them show up just once. Clones ranked in the top ten supply roughly 4.2% of the sample.

This receptor was taken from a human donor with alopecia areata. Sequencing used CD4+ T cells sorted from blood, obtained at week 4, from a patient treated with tofacitinib. Recombination connected TRBV19 to TRBJ1-5; the D gene is possibly TRBD1, with 5 bases matching. The DNA is as follows: TGTGCCAGTAATGGGGCGCCGGGCAATCAGCCCCAGCATTTT. Translated, it reads CASNGAPGNQPQHF.